The 25 T cell receptor beta chains below all came from one sample that was sequenced in a study of blood T cells in healthy people across ages. Through a sample-barcoded 5' primer and a J-beta primer mix, a second PCR was run for about 6 to 12 cycles. TCRdb re-called the 5' RACE reads through MiXCR, storing one row per CDR3 protein. The repertoire holds roughly 680,000 distinct CDR3 sequences, with 21% as singletons. The source material was blood. These receptors originate from an older man in good health.

A few counts support this clonotype. The genes are TRBV15 and TRBJ2-7; TRBD1 matches 7 bases. V was clipped by 0 bases and J by 0 bases; unmatched bases: 2. This CDR3 comprises 15 residues. Germline CDR1 is LNHNV and CDR2 is YYDKDF (reference sequence). For the CDR3, the DNA is TGTGCCACCAGCAGAGACCGGGACAGCTCCTACGAGCAGTACTTC. This sequence encodes CATSRDRDSSYEQYF.

This clonotype was seen a few times. The chain employs TRBV12-3 or TRBV12-4 and TRBJ2-5, with D unresolved. The CDR3 contains 14 residues. Trimming removed 2 bases at V and 3 bases at J, with 10 bases between. The CDR3: CASSLPVGKETQYF. The CDR3 DNA reads as TGTGCCAGCAGTTTACCTGTGGGGAAAGAGACCCAGTACTTC.

This clonotype was picked up a small number of times. The chain couples TRBV6-1 to TRBJ1-3; tentative D call: TRBD1 (5 bases). The germline gives CDR1 MNHNS, CDR2 SASEGT. The length of the CDR3 is 14 residues. V lost 7 bases to trimming and J lost 2 bases, with 12 bases between them. The CDR3 sequence: CASKMDTTGNTIYF. DNA for the CDR3: TGTGCCAGCAAAATGGACACGACTGGAAACACCATATATTTT.

This clonotype has just a few counts. The chain joins TRBV29-1 to TRBJ1-2; a weak D match, TRBD1 (6 bases). There are 12 residues in the CDR3. The V end was cut by 6 bases, the J end by 2 bases, with 10 bases between. CDR1 is SQVTM and CDR2 is ANQGSEA in the germline V gene. The CDR3 nucleotides read TGCAGCGTCCTGAGGGGGAACTATGGCTACACCTTC. Protein sequence: CSVLRGNYGYTF. Drawing the rest from reference TRBV29-1 and TRBJ1-2, the complete variable domain is SAVISQKPSRDICQRGTSLTIQCQVDSQVTMMFWYRQQPGQSLTLIATANQGSEATYESGFVIDKFPISRPNLTFSTLTVSNMSPEDSSIYLCSVLRGNYGYTFGSGTRLTVV.

This clonotype appeared many times. The CDR3 nucleotides read TGCAGTGCTAGGGGACTAGCGGGAGAAAGGGCGCAGTATTTT. Its translation is CSARGLAGERAQYF. The chain has TRBV20-1 and TRBJ2-3; the match to TRBD2 covers 14 bases. CDR1 is DFQATT, CDR2 SNEGSKA, per germline (reference sequence). CDR3 length: 14 residues. V shed 3 bases, J shed 10 bases, and the junction held 6 bases outside the gene matches.

V gene TRBV6-2 or TRBV6-3 combines with J gene TRBJ2-1; 8 bases agree with TRBD1. With V trimmed by 2 bases and J by 4 bases, 10 bases remained unmatched. The CDR3 length is 17 residues. Germline V gives CDR1 MNHEY, CDR2 SVGEGT. The CDR3: CASSYPGRDRPYNEQFF. The CDR3 coding sequence is TGTGCCAGCAGTTACCCGGGCCGGGACAGGCCATACAATGAGCAGTTCTTC.

V gene TRBV6-1 combines with J gene TRBJ1-4; 11 bases are shared with TRBD1. Germline V gene sequence: CDR1 MNHNS, CDR2 SASEGT. This CDR3 spans 16 amino acids. J lost 0 bases, V lost 7 bases, and 4 bases had no gene match. The CDR3: CASKGQGVATNEKLFF. CDR3 coding DNA: TGTGCCAGCAAGGGACAGGGGGTTGCAACTAATGAAAAACTGTTTTTT.

V usage is TRBV20-1 and J usage is TRBJ1-5, with 8 nucleotides matching TRBD1. The V gene's germline CDR1 is DFQATT and CDR2 SNEGSKA (reference sequence). CDR3 size: 15 residues. V lost 5 bases, J lost 7 bases, and 13 bases stayed unmatched. The CDR3 is CSARDRRGDKQPQHF. CDR3 coding DNA: TGCAGTGCTCGGGACAGGCGAGGGGATAAACAGCCCCAGCATTTT.

The CDR3 DNA is TGTGCCACCGCGAGGGGTTTTAGAGAAAAACTGTTTTTT. Protein sequence: CATARGFREKLFF. The genes are TRBV27 and TRBJ1-4, with D possibly TRBD1 on 5 matching bases. Germline V gene sequence: CDR1 MNHEY, CDR2 SMNVEV (reference sequence). This CDR3 spans 13 amino acids. Between the trimmed V and J ends, which lost 10 bases and 8 bases, there was a span of 17 bases.

This clonotype has just a few counts. The rearrangement links TRBV20-1 to TRBJ2-5, with D possibly called TRBD1 or TRBD2 (5 bases each). The DNA end favors TRBJ2-1, so the J call may be wrong. Germline V gene lookup returns CDR1 DFQATT and CDR2 SNEGSKA (reference sequence). The CDR3 is made up of 14 amino acids. The DNA of the CDR3 is TGCAGTGCTGAGGGGACGGTTCGTGGGAATGAGCAGTTCTTC. Its protein product is CSAEGTVRGNEQFF.

The chain is built from TRBV27 and TRBJ2-7; 7 bases are a match to TRBD2. Germline CDR1 MNHEY, CDR2 SMNVEV (reference sequence). The V segment lost 6 bases and the J segment 0 bases; nucleotides outside the gene matches: 11. This CDR3 spans 16 amino acids. The CDR3 loop is CASSRATSAPSYEQYF. CDR3 nucleotides: TGTGCCAGCAGCCGCGCTACTAGCGCTCCCTCCTACGAGCAGTACTTC.

In nucleotides, the CDR3 is TGTGCCAGCAGTTTGGGCAGGGAAAAAATTAATGAAAAACTGTTTTTT. This sequence encodes CASSLGREKINEKLFF. The chain is built from TRBV28 and TRBJ1-4; D might be TRBD1 (5 bases). The V and J ends lost 3 bases and 4 bases respectively, with 15 bases between them. Germline CDR1 MDHEN, CDR2 SYDVKM. The CDR3 runs 16 residues.

This clonotype occurred a few times. This sequence joins TRBV7-2 and TRBJ2-1; 9 positions agree with TRBD2. This CDR3 region has 15 residues. Per germline, CDR1 SGHTA and CDR2 FQGNSA. V lost 3 bases to trimming and J lost 3 bases; unmatched junction nucleotides: 3. The CDR3 nucleotides read TGTGCCAGCAGCTTGTCTAGCGGGAACTACAATGAGCAGTTCTTC. Translating gives CASSLSSGNYNEQFF.

This clonotype was observed a handful of times. The rearrangement uses TRBV21-1 and TRBJ2-1; the table's D call TRBD1 went unverified against the DNA. The J call may be wrong; the DNA end is better matched by TRBJ2-5. TRBV21-1 is a pseudogene segment. CDR3 size: 15 residues. In DNA form, the CDR3 reads TGTGCCAGCAGCAAGGCCCCCTACAGGGTGGAGACCCAGTACTTC. Its translation: CASSKAPYRVETQYF.

This clonotype was observed a few times. CDR3 DNA: TGTGCCTGGAGGATCACGGGCACAGATACGCAGTATTTT. Protein: CAWRITGTDTQYF. This chain connects TRBV30 to TRBJ2-3, with unresolved D. Germline V gene lookup returns CDR1 GTSNPN and CDR2 SVGIG (reference sequence). Trimming pared 3 bases from V and 1 base from J, leaving 8 bases between. The CDR3 has 13 residues. Supplemented by reference TRBV30 and TRBJ2-3, the full variable domain reads SQTIHQWPATLVQPVGSPLSLECTVEGTSNPNLYWYRQAAGRGLQLLFYSVGIGQISSEVPQNLSASRPQDRQFILSSKKLLLSDSGFYLCAWRITGTDTQYFGPGTRLTVL.

In its sample, this clonotype was seen a few times. This chain uses TRBV9 with TRBJ1-2, with TRBD1 matching over 7 bases. CDR1 and CDR2 (germline): SGDLS, YYNGEE. V lost 4 bases and J lost 4; bases outside the gene matches: 7. This CDR3 has 14 residues. The CDR3 sequence: CASSSYRDSYGYTF. The CDR3, as DNA: TGTGCCAGCAGCTCTTACCGGGACAGCTATGGCTACACCTTC. Filled out from reference TRBV9 and TRBJ1-2, the complete variable domain reads DSGVTQTPKHLITATGQRVTLRCSPRSGDLSVYWYQQSLDQGLQFLIQYYNGEERAKGNILERFSAQQFPDLHSELNLSSLELGDSALYFCASSSYRDSYGYTFGSGTRLTVV.

This clonotype showed up just a few times. This chain connects TRBV7-2 to TRBJ1-4; TRBD1 might be the D (5 bases). Per germline, CDR1 SGHTA and CDR2 FQGNSA. Trimming took off 5 bases at V and 7 bases at J, with 20 bases between the two ends. This CDR3 spans 16 amino acids. This chain's CDR3 is CASSPSPAGLVEKLFF. CDR3 nucleotides: TGTGCCAGCAGCCCTAGCCCCGCAGGGTTGGTTGAAAAACTGTTTTTT.

The genes are TRBV3-1 and TRBJ1-6; D unclear. This CDR3 region has 12 residues. V was shortened by 6 bases and J by 8 bases, with 8 bases between the two germline ends. Germline V gene lookup returns CDR1 LGHDT and CDR2 YNNKEL (reference sequence). The CDR3 nucleotides are TGTGCCAGCAGGGGGTGGGATTCACCCCTCCACTTT. Translation gives CASRGWDSPLHF. Drawing the rest from reference TRBV3-1 and TRBJ1-6, the complete variable domain is DTAVSQTPKYLVTQMGNDKSIKCEQNLGHDTMYWYKQDSKKFLKIMFSYNNKELIINETVPNRFSPKSPDKAHLNLHINSLELGDSAVYFCASRGWDSPLHFGNGTRLTVT.

The rearrangement joins TRBV29-1 to TRBJ2-1; D perhaps matches TRBD2 (6 bases). The CDR3 has 13 residues. The V gene lost 4 bases and the J gene lost 4 bases, with 11 bases spanning the gap. The germline gives CDR1 SQVTM, CDR2 ANQGSEA. Here the CDR3 reads CSVGSSEYNEQFF. CDR3 nucleotides: TGCAGCGTTGGTTCTAGCGAGTACAATGAGCAGTTCTTC.

In this sample, this clonotype turned up a few times. The V and J genes are TRBV5-5 and TRBJ2-5; tentative D call: TRBD2 (5 bases). The J call is doubtful: the DNA matches TRBJ2-7 better. CDR3 length equals 14 residues. Germline loops: CDR1 SGHKS, CDR2 YYEKEE (reference sequence). In DNA, the CDR3 is TGTGCCAGCAGCTTGTTAGCGCCTAACTACGAGCAGTACTTC. Its translation: CASSLLAPNYEQYF.

V and J are TRBV6-2 or TRBV6-3 and TRBJ2-7; D gene uncertain. The germline CDR1 and CDR2 sequences are MNHEY and SVGEGT. The CDR3 sequence is 12 residues long. V was shortened by 4 bases and J by 4 bases, with 8 bases between the two germline ends. CDR3 loop: CASSSTVYEQYF. The CDR3 bases are TGTGCCAGCAGTTCCACTGTGTACGAGCAGTACTTC.

The chain couples TRBV2 to TRBJ1-4; 10 bases are a match to TRBD1. The CDR3 has 15 residues. The germline V gene has CDR1 SNHLY and CDR2 FYNNEI. After removal of 8 bases from V and 2 bases from J, the junction contained 5 bases not matched to a gene. CDR3 in amino acids: CASLDRGSTNEKLFF. CDR3 sequence (DNA): TGTGCCAGCCTGGACAGGGGGTCGACTAATGAAAAACTGTTTTTT.

This clonotype was recorded a few times. The CDR3 protein is CASSFRGTAEKLFF. In DNA form, the CDR3 reads TGTGCCAGCAGTTTTCGGGGGACGGCTGAAAAACTGTTTTTT. The rearrangement links TRBV12-3 or TRBV12-4 to TRBJ1-4; D is perhaps TRBD1 (5 bases). Between the trimmed V and J ends, which lost 3 bases and 7 bases, there was a span of 12 bases. This CDR3 spans 14 amino acids.

This chain connects TRBV7-9 to TRBJ2-5; D ambiguous. The germline V gene has CDR1 SEHNR and CDR2 FQNEAQ (reference sequence). Trimming pared 6 bases from V and 5 bases from J, leaving 13 bases between. The CDR3 consists of 13 residues. This CDR3 is CASSRAALETQYF. CDR3 in DNA: TGTGCCAGCAGTCGGGCGGCTCTCGAGACCCAGTACTTC.

This clonotype was observed a handful of times. This chain joins TRBV5-1 and TRBJ2-7, with D tentatively TRBD2 (6 bases). The length of the CDR3 is 13 residues. V was pared by 1 base and J by 8 bases, with 13 bases between. The germline V gene encodes CDR1 SGHRS and CDR2 YFSETQ. The CDR3 spells CASSLLPGRQQYF. The CDR3 coding sequence is TGCGCCAGCAGCTTGTTACCAGGGAGGCAGCAGTACTTC.